Listed below are T cell receptor beta chains from one sample, sequenced in a study of beta chain features in type 1 diabetes. Method: immunoSEQ multiplex PCR; TCRdb's copy keeps in-frame clones and lacks some. Of 300,000 to 350,000 clones listed, about 14% were seen once; the top ten hold 0.015%. Sequencing input: naive CD4+ T cells from blood. These TCRs come from a young woman with type 1 diabetes. CDR3s include the opening cysteine and the closing phenylalanine or tryptophan.

v_call: TRBV20-1
cdr3_aa: CSATSTEAFF

v_call: TRBV4-3
cdr3_aa: CASSQELPVGTAFAGNTIYF

v_call: TRBV28
cdr3_aa: CASSPTSEISYEQYF

v_call: TRBV7-6
cdr3_aa: CASSLNQGPYEQYF

v_call: TRBV5-1
cdr3_aa: CASSSQGYTDTQYF

v_call: TRBV6-1
cdr3_aa: CASRNLGGSTGELFF

v_call: TRBV11-2
cdr3_aa: CASGRGLAALYTQYF

v_call: TRBV5-1
cdr3_aa: CASSQGLVADTQYF

v_call: TRBV5-4
cdr3_aa: CASSGQVSGYGYTF

v_call: TRBV6-5
cdr3_aa: CASGRLLGLDEQFF

v_call: TRBV29-1
cdr3_aa: CSVVVRRNTEAFF

v_call: TRBV29-1
cdr3_aa: CSGMTGGHTEAFF

v_call: TRBV28
cdr3_aa: CASKERGLAQEQFF

v_call: TRBV2
cdr3_aa: CASLDRESYEQYF

v_call: TRBV28
cdr3_aa: CASSSGQVEKLFF

v_call: TRBV11-2
cdr3_aa: CASSLESGAGNDTEAFF

v_call: TRBV7-2
cdr3_aa: CASSSGGRTEAFF

v_call: TRBV2
cdr3_aa: CASSDQGIDEQYF

v_call: TRBV7-6
cdr3_aa: CASSLAGGLGYEQYF

v_call: TRBV19
cdr3_aa: CASSIATSIDEQFF

v_call: TRBV7-9
cdr3_aa: CASTPGTSYEQYF

v_call: TRBV18
cdr3_aa: CASSPLETGQDIQYF

v_call: TRBV30
cdr3_aa: CAFHRDTDYNEQFF

v_call: TRBV28
cdr3_aa: CASSSPGTRNTGELFF

v_call: TRBV5-1
cdr3_aa: CASFSGQTSNGEAFF